What follows describes a single TCR beta chain. This specimen comes from a study of blood T cells in healthy people across ages. A second PCR of 7 to 11 cycles used a sample-barcoded 5' primer and a J-beta primer mix. TCRdb re-derived calls from the 5' RACE reads in MiXCR, one entry per CDR3 protein. The data contain fewer than 2,000,000 distinct CDR3 sequences, around 40% of them seen just once; the ten biggest clones take up around 23%. In germline, CDR1 is SQVTM, CDR2 ANQGSEA. Trimming removed 1 base from V and 0 bases from J, with 13 bases in between. The CDR3 extends over 15 amino acids. The TCR was taken from a human donor in good health. The chain combines TRBV29-1 with TRBJ2-7; TRBD1 might be the D (5 bases). The sequencing input was blood. The CDR3, as DNA: TGCAGCGTTGAAGCGTCCTCTAGGGGCTCCTACGAGCAGTACTTC. Its protein product is CSVEASSRGSYEQYF.